The 6 T cell receptor beta chains presented below share a single source sample, sequenced in a study of T cell responses to AZD1222 COVID-19 vaccine. Generated by immunoSEQ multiplex PCR, the TCRdb table keeps only in-frame clones and is missing some. The sample contains approximately 50,000 clones, approximately 85% of which appear only once. Specimen: peripheral blood, collected on day 0 of MenACWY control vaccination. Receptors were obtained from an adult in good health.

The gene calls are TRBV30 and TRBJ1-6; perhaps TRBD1 as D (5 bases). This CDR3 comprises 14 residues. Germline loops: CDR1 GTSNPN, CDR2 SVGIG (reference sequence). V was trimmed by 4 bases and J by 7 bases, leaving 14 bases between them. The CDR3 reads CAWIVRGGNSPLHF. In nucleotides, the CDR3 is TGTGCCTGGATAGTTAGGGGCGGAAATTCACCCCTCCACTTT.

The CDR3: CASKTTVSSYEQYF. In nucleotides, the CDR3 is TGTGCCAGTAAAACCACCGTGAGCTCCTACGAGCAGTACTTC. The chain joins TRBV19 to TRBJ2-7, with D uncertain. V was cut by 7 bases and J by 0 bases, with 13 bases left in between. Germline-derived CDR1 and CDR2 are LNHDA and SQIVND (reference sequence). The CDR3 covers 14 residues.

The V gene is TRBV6-5, the J gene TRBJ1-6; D not resolved. The length of the CDR3 is 15 residues. Germline loops: CDR1 MNHEY, CDR2 SVGAGI. The germline V and J ends were trimmed by 0 bases and 5 bases, with 8 bases remaining between them. This CDR3 reads CASSYSREHNSPLHF. The DNA for the CDR3 is TGTGCCAGCAGTTACTCCCGGGAACATAATTCACCCCTCCACTTT.

This sequence joins TRBV5-1 and TRBJ2-1; D unresolved. V was trimmed by 4 bases and J by 3 bases, leaving 5 bases between them. Per germline, CDR1 SGHRS and CDR2 YFSETQ. This CDR3 has 12 residues. CDR3 in DNA: TGCGCCAGCAGCCTAAACTACAATGAGCAGTTCTTC. This sequence encodes CASSLNYNEQFF.

The V gene is TRBV5-1, the J gene TRBJ2-7, with 7 bases that match TRBD1. The CDR3 covers 14 residues. From germline, CDR1 is SGHRS and CDR2 YFSETQ. V lost 4 bases and J lost 6; bases outside the gene matches: 10. CDR3: CASSPPLTGSEQYF. CDR3 in DNA: TGCGCCAGCAGCCCCCCGTTGACAGGGAGCGAGCAGTACTTC. The full variable domain, in which reference TRBV5-1 and TRBJ2-7 provide the parts outside the CDR3, is KAGVTQTPRYLIKTRGQQVTLSCSPISGHRSVSWYQQTPGQGLQFLFEYFSETQRNKGNFPGRFSGRQFSNSRSEMNVSTLELGDSALYLCASSPPLTGSEQYFGPGTRLTVT.

The chain links TRBV19 to TRBJ2-1, with D perhaps given as TRBD1 or TRBD2 (5 bases each). The V gene lost 6 bases and the J gene lost 8 bases, with 20 bases spanning the gap. CDR3 length equals 15 residues. Germline loops: CDR1 LNHDA, CDR2 SQIVND (reference sequence). DNA for the CDR3: TGTGCCAGTAGCCAGTATTTGGGGCGGGTCGATGAGCAGTTCTTC. Translating gives CASSQYLGRVDEQFF.